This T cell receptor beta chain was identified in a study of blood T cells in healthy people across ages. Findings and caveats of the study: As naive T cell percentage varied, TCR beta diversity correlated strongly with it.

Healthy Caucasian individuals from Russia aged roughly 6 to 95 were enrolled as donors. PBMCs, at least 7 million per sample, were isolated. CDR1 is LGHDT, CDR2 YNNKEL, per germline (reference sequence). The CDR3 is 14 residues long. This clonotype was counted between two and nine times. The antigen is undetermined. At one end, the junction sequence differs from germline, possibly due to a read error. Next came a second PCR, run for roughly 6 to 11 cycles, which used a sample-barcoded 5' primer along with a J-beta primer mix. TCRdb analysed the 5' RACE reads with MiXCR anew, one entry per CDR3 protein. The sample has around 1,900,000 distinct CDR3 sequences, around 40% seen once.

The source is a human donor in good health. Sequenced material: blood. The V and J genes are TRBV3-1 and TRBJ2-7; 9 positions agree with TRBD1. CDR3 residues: CAGSSGTGRHEQYF. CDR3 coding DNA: TGTGCCGGCAGCTCCGGGACAGGGAGACACGAGCAGTACTTC.